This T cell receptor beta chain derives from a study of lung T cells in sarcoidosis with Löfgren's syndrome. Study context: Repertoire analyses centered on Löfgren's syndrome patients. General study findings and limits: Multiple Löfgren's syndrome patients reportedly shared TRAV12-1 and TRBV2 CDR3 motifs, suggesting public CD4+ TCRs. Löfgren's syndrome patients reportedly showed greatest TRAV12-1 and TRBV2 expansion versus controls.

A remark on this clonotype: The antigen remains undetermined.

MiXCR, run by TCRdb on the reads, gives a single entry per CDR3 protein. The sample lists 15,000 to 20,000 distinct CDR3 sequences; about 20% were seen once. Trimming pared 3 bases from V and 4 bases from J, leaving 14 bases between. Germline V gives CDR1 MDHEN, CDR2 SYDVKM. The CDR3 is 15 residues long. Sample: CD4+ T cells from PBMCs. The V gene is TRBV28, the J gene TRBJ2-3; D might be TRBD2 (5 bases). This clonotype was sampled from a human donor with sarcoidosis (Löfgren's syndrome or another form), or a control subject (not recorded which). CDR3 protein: CASSFRGRSADTQYF. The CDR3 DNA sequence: TGTGCCAGCAGTTTCCGGGGTCGGTCGGCAGATACGCAGTATTTT.